What follows are 14 T cell receptor beta chains derived from one specimen sequenced in a study of cytomegalovirus exposure and HLA in healthy donors. With 60 Vbeta and 13 Jbeta primers, the PCR was carried out. This table comes from immunoSEQ multiplex PCR, and its TCRdb copy is limited to in-frame clones, with some not included. The sample includes 75,000 to 80,000 clones, 65% to 85% seen only once; the top ten take over 4.5%. The source material was PBMCs. Source of these receptors: a man aged 55 to 70 in good health and CMV-seropositive.

This chain connects TRBV5-6 to TRBJ2-7; TRBD2 aligns across 9 bases. Germline V gives CDR1 SGHDT, CDR2 YYEEEE. J was trimmed by 4 bases and V by 3 bases; bases with no gene match: 8. The CDR3 covers 15 residues. CDR3 in DNA: TGTGCCAGCAGCTCTCGGGGACTAGCCAGATACGAGCAGTACTTC. Translation: CASSSRGLARYEQYF. The complete variable domain, with remaining parts taken from reference TRBV5-6 and TRBJ2-7, reads DAGVTQSPTHLIKTRGQQVTLRCSPKSGHDTVSWYQQALGQGPQFIFQYYEEEERQRGNFPDRFSGHQFPNYSSELNVNALLLGDSALYLCASSSRGLARYEQYFGPGTRLTVT.

The chain combines TRBV7-9 with TRBJ1-6; D is perhaps TRBD1 (5 bases). This CDR3 region has 15 residues. Germline assignment: CDR1 SEHNR and CDR2 FQNEAQ (reference sequence). V was clipped by 7 bases and J by 6 bases, with 16 bases between them. DNA for the CDR3: TGTGCCAGCACCGCCCCCGCAGGGTCTAATTCACCCCTCCACTTT. It specifies CASTAPAGSNSPLHF.

The chain couples TRBV4-1 to TRBJ1-2; D is ambiguous. Trimming took 1 base from V and 0 from J, leaving 9 bases between them. Germline CDR1 is MGHRA and CDR2 is YSYEKL. The CDR3 length is 15 residues. CDR3 sequence: CASSQASVSNYGYTF. CDR3 nucleotides: TGCGCCAGCAGCCAAGCGTCGGTCTCTAACTATGGCTACACCTTC.

V gene TRBV6-1 combines with J gene TRBJ2-5; 7 bases match TRBD2. The J call may be incorrect, as the DNA end agrees better with TRBJ2-7. Germline-derived CDR1 and CDR2 are MNHNS and SASEGT. This CDR3 has 14 amino acids. The CDR3 DNA reads as TGTGCCAGCAGTGAAGTCGGGGGGTCCTACGAGCAGTACTTC. Protein sequence: CASSEVGGSYEQYF.

The chain has TRBV28 and TRBJ2-1; 13 positions agree with TRBD2. V gave up 4 bases and J gave up 7 bases; unmatched junction bases: 22. Germline V gives CDR1 MDHEN, CDR2 SYDVKM. This CDR3 contains 21 residues. The CDR3 DNA reads TGTGCCAGCAGTTCCCGACTCCTACTAGCGGGAGGGCCCTCTGCGGGTAATGAGCAGTTCTTC. Translating gives CASSSRLLLAGGPSAGNEQFF.

The rearrangement uses TRBV28 and TRBJ1-4, with 7 bases matching TRBD1. Germline loops: CDR1 MDHEN, CDR2 SYDVKM. J gave up 6 bases and V 7 bases, and 2 bases lay outside the gene matches. The CDR3 totals 12 residues. The CDR3: CASNTGDEKLFF. In DNA, the CDR3 is TGTGCCAGCAATACAGGGGATGAAAAACTGTTTTTT.

The chain is built from TRBV7-2 and TRBJ1-2; D not certain. The ends were cut back, 1 base at V and 4 bases at J, with 4 bases in the middle. The CDR3 is 12 residues long. The germline V gene has CDR1 SGHTA and CDR2 FQGNSA. The CDR3 DNA reads as TGTGCCAGCAGCTTAGGAGGCTATGGCTACACCTTC. As protein: CASSLGGYGYTF.

This chain uses TRBV11-2 with TRBJ2-3; TRBD1 is a possible D gene (6 bases). CDR3 size: 18 residues. Germline V gives CDR1 SGHAT, CDR2 FQNNGV. Trimming removed 5 bases at V and 0 bases at J, with 21 bases between. CDR3 protein: CASSPLLGARGSTDTQYF. The CDR3, as DNA: TGTGCCAGCAGCCCCCTCCTCGGGGCTAGGGGGAGCACAGATACGCAGTATTTT.

V gene TRBV18 combines with J gene TRBJ1-2; the match to TRBD1 covers 12 bases. The CDR3 spans 19 residues. The junction had 14 bases not matched to a gene; V was cut back by 2 bases and J by 4 bases. Germline CDR1 is KGHSH and CDR2 is LQKENI. In nucleotides, the CDR3 is TGTGCCAGCTCACCAGTTCGGAGGGGACAGGGGGCCGCCTTCTATGGCTACACCTTC. Amino acid sequence: CASSPVRRGQGAAFYGYTF.

The rearrangement joins TRBV7-9 to TRBJ1-4; D gene unclear. The germline CDR1 and CDR2 sequences are SEHNR and FQNEAQ (reference sequence). V was clipped by 1 base and J by 0 bases, with 6 bases between them. This CDR3 contains 15 residues. The CDR3 DNA follows: TGTGCCAGCAGCTTAGGGGCAGCAACTAATGAAAAACTGTTTTTT. Amino acid sequence: CASSLGAATNEKLFF.

This rearrangement joins TRBV28 to TRBJ2-4, with TRBD2 identical over 9 bases. The CDR3 loop spans 15 amino acids. V was clipped by 4 bases and J by 4 bases; unmatched bases: 5. From germline, CDR1 is MDHEN and CDR2 SYDVKM. CDR3 in amino acids: CASSSSSGRKNIQYF. In DNA form, the CDR3 reads TGTGCCAGCAGTTCGTCGAGCGGGAGGAAAAACATTCAGTACTTC.

This chain connects TRBV6-1 to TRBJ2-7; D perhaps matches TRBD2 (6 bases). Trimming took 5 bases from V and 0 from J, leaving 11 bases between them. Germline-derived CDR1 and CDR2 are MNHNS and SASEGT. The CDR3 has 14 residues. The CDR3 reads CASSLGTYSYEQYF. CDR3 nucleotides: TGTGCCAGCAGTTTGGGGACTTACTCCTACGAGCAGTACTTC.

The chain couples TRBV6-1 to TRBJ2-5; 12 bases fit TRBD1. The CDR3 is 14 residues long. V was pared by 5 bases and J by 5 bases, with 3 bases of the junction left unmatched. The germline V gene encodes CDR1 MNHNS and CDR2 SASEGT. The CDR3: CASSRDRGLETQYF. The CDR3 DNA is TGTGCCAGCAGTCGGGACAGGGGGCTGGAGACCCAGTACTTC.

The chain couples TRBV18 to TRBJ1-2, with 10 positions matching TRBD1. The CDR3 sequence is 18 residues long. J gave up 6 bases and V 4 bases, and 17 bases lay outside the gene matches. Per germline, CDR1 KGHSH and CDR2 LQKENI. The CDR3 spells CASSQTTDRGITPNGYTF. The CDR3 DNA reads TGTGCCAGCTCACAAACTACGGACAGGGGGATTACTCCTAATGGCTACACCTTC.